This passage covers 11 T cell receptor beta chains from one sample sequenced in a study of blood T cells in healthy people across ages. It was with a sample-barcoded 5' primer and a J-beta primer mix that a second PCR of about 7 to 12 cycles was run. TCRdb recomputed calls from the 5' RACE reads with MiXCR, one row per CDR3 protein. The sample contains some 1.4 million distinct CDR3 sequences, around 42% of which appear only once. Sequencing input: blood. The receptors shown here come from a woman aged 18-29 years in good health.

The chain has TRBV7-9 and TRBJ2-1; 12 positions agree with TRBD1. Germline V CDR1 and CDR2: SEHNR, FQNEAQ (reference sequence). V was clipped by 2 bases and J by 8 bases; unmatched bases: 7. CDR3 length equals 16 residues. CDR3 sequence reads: CASSLPSGTGGDEQFF. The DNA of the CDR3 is TGTGCCAGCAGCTTACCGTCCGGGACAGGGGGCGATGAGCAGTTCTTC.

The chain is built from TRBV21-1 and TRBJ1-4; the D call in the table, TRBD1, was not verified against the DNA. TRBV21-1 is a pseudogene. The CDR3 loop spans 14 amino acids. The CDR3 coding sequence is TGTGCCAGGTCTTTTGGACAGGGGGATGAAAAACTGTTTTTT. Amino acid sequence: CARSFGQGDEKLFF.

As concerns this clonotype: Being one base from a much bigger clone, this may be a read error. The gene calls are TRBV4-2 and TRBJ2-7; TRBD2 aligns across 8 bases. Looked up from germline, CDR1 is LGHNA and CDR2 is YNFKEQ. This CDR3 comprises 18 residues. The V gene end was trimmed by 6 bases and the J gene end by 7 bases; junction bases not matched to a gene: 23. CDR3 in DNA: TGTGCCAGCAGGGGACTCACGGGCGGGGGGCCCGCCCGGTATGAGCAGTACTTC. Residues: CASRGLTGGGPARYEQYF.

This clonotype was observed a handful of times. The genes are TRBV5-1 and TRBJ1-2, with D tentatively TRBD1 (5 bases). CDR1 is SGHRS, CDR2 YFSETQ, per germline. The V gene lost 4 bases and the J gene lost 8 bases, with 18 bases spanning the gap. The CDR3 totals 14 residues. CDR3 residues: CASSGDGNYYGYTF. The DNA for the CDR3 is TGCGCCAGCAGCGGGGACGGGAACTATTACGGCTACACCTTC.

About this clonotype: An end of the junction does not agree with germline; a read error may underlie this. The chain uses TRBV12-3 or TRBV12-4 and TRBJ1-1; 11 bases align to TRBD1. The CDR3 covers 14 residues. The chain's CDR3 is CASSWTGGNNEAFF. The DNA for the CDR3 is TGTGCCAGCAGTTGGACAGGGGGCAACAATGAAGCTTTCTTT.

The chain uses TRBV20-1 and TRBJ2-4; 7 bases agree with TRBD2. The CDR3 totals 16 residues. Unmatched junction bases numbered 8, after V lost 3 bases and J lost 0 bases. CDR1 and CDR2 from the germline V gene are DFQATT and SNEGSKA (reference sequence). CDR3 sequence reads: CSASDGGGLAKNIQYF. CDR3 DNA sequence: TGCAGTGCTAGTGACGGGGGAGGGCTAGCCAAAAACATTCAGTACTTC.

The DNA of the CDR3 is TGTGCCAGCAGCGGACAACCTCGACAGGGAGGAGATGGCTACACCTTC. It is translated as CASSGQPRQGGDGYTF. J is TRBJ1-2 and V is TRBV3-1, with 7 bases lining up with TRBD1. CDR1 is LGHDT, CDR2 YNNKEL, per germline (reference sequence). Trimming at V came to 5 bases and at J to 6 bases, leaving 15 bases not matched to a gene. The CDR3 runs 16 residues.

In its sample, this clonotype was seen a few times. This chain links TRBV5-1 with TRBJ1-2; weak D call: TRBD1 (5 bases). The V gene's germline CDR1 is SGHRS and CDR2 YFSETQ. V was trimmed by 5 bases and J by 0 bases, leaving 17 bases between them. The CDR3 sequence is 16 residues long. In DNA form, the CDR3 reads TGCGCCAGCAGACTACTGACGACGGACACTAACTATGGCTACACCTTC. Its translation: CASRLLTTDTNYGYTF. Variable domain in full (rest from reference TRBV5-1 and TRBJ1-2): KAGVTQTPRYLIKTRGQQVTLSCSPISGHRSVSWYQQTPGQGLQFLFEYFSETQRNKGNFPGRFSGRQFSNSRSEMNVSTLELGDSALYLCASRLLTTDTNYGYTFGSGTRLTVV.

The CDR3: CAASPRRGPYEQYF. CDR3 sequence (DNA): TGTGCCGCCAGCCCTCGGCGGGGACCCTACGAGCAGTACTTC. The chain carries TRBV4-2 and TRBJ2-7; weak D call: TRBD2 (6 bases). V dropped 11 bases and J dropped 2 bases, with 19 bases sitting between them. Germline CDR1 and CDR2: LGHNA and YNFKEQ. The CDR3 consists of 14 residues.

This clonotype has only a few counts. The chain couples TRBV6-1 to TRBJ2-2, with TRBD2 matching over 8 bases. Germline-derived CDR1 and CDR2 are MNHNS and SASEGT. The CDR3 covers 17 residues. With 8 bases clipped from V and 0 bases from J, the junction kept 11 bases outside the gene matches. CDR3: CASAPNSGISNTGELFF. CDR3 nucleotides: TGTGCCAGCGCCCCTAATAGCGGGATCTCGAACACCGGGGAGCTGTTTTTT.

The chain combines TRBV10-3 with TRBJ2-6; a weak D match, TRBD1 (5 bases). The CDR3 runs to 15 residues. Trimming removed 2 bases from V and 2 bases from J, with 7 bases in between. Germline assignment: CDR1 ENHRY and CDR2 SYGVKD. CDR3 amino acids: CAISEPGTGANVLTF. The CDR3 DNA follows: TGTGCCATCAGTGAGCCAGGGACTGGGGCCAACGTCCTGACTTTC.